These 27 T cell receptor beta chains came from one sample sequenced in a study of beta chain features in type 1 diabetes. Whole-study results and caveats: Patients with Type 1 diabetes showed moderately but significantly shorter TCRB CDR3s in all four CD4+ subsets.

For these receptors, no antigen is known. Every isolated RNA sample was fully reverse transcribed, so sequencing captured expressed TCRB transcripts. The method was immunoSEQ multiplex PCR; TCRdb's version includes in-frame clones alone and lacks a portion of them. The sample has about 250,000 clones, under 13% seen once. Input material: naive CD4+ T cells from blood. All receptors come from a man aged 25-40 years with type 1 diabetes.

This clone was observed a handful of times. The rearrangement joins TRBV14 to TRBJ2-1; 13 bases fit TRBD2. In germline, CDR1 is SGHDN, CDR2 FVKESK. The CDR3 runs to 18 residues. Trimming took 4 bases from V and 2 from J; bases not matched to a gene: 8. The CDR3: CASSRGRLAGGPYNEQFF. In nucleotides, the CDR3 is TGTGCCAGCAGCCGCGGAAGACTAGCGGGGGGTCCCTACAATGAGCAGTTCTTC.

The chain uses TRBV4-1 and TRBJ2-1; possible D gene TRBD2, 5 bases. The CDR3 covers 15 residues. V was pared by 3 bases and J by 6 bases, with 15 bases between. The germline V gene encodes CDR1 MGHRA and CDR2 YSYEKL. In nucleotides, the CDR3 is TGCGCCAGCAGCCACATAAGCGGAATCCCCAATGAGCAGTTCTTC. This translates into CASSHISGIPNEQFF.

The rearrangement links TRBV9 to TRBJ1-2; possibly TRBD1 for D (5 bases). Trimming pared 5 bases from V and 2 bases from J, leaving 13 bases between. The germline V gene encodes CDR1 SGDLS and CDR2 YYNGEE. The CDR3 is 14 amino acids. The CDR3 sequence: CASRKLRANYGYTF. The CDR3 DNA sequence: TGTGCCAGCAGAAAACTCAGGGCCAACTATGGCTACACCTTC.

A few counts support this clone. Here the CDR3 DNA reads TGCGCCAGCAGCTCCACAACGCAGGACACCATATATTTT. This sequence encodes CASSSTTQDTIYF. The rearrangement links TRBV5-1 to TRBJ1-3, with D uncertain. Trimming cost V 3 bases and J 8 bases, with 12 bases left between them. The germline gives CDR1 SGHRS, CDR2 YFSETQ. The CDR3 totals 13 residues.

The sample holds a few counts of this clone. This chain links TRBV2 with TRBJ2-1; 8 bases line up with TRBD2. Germline V CDR1 and CDR2: SNHLY, FYNNEI. V was pared by 6 bases and J by 7 bases, with 17 bases of the junction left unmatched. The CDR3 covers 17 residues. CDR3: CASRPEGGLGGRNEQFF. In DNA form, the CDR3 reads TGTGCCAGCAGACCCGAAGGGGGACTAGGAGGCAGGAATGAGCAGTTCTTC.

In this sample, this clone turned up a few times. Here the CDR3 reads CASSLNQRDNEQFF. The CDR3 region has the DNA TGCGCCAGCAGCTTGAACCAGCGGGACAATGAGCAGTTCTTC. This sequence joins TRBV5-1 and TRBJ2-1, with a weak D call TRBD2 (6 bases). The V gene lost 1 base and the J gene lost 5 bases, with 10 bases spanning the gap. Germline CDR1 SGHRS, CDR2 YFSETQ. The CDR3 is 14 residues long. Complete variable domain (other parts from reference TRBV5-1 and TRBJ2-1): KAGVTQTPRYLIKTRGQQVTLSCSPISGHRSVSWYQQTPGQGLQFLFEYFSETQRNKGNFPGRFSGRQFSNSRSEMNVSTLELGDSALYLCASSLNQRDNEQFFGPGTRLTVL.

The rearrangement uses TRBV7-9 and TRBJ1-1; 7 bases are a match to TRBD1. J lost 6 bases, V lost 4 bases, and 11 bases had no gene match. Germline CDR1 is SEHNR and CDR2 is FQNEAQ (reference sequence). This CDR3 region has 15 residues. This CDR3 reads CASSSQGGITAEAFF. As DNA, the CDR3 is TGTGCCAGCAGCTCCCAGGGGGGAATCACGGCTGAAGCTTTCTTT.

CDR3 protein: CANPMGETFSGYGYTF. DNA of the CDR3: TGCGCCAACCCAATGGGAGAGACTTTCAGTGGCTATGGCTACACCTTC. This chain joins TRBV5-1 and TRBJ1-2, with D unresolved. The CDR3 loop spans 16 amino acids. With 9 bases removed from V and 4 bases from J, the gap between germline ends came to 25 bases. CDR1 and CDR2 (germline): SGHRS, YFSETQ.

The chain couples TRBV7-9 to TRBJ2-3; 14 bases align to TRBD2. This CDR3 is built from 19 residues. CDR1 and CDR2 from the germline V gene are SEHNR and FQNEAQ (reference sequence). Trimming at V came to 5 bases and at J to 0 bases, leaving 10 bases not matched to a gene. In nucleotides, the CDR3 is TGTGCCAGCAGCAAAGGGACTAGCGGGGGCCTAAGTAGCACAGATACGCAGTATTTT. Its translation: CASSKGTSGGLSSTDTQYF.

J is TRBJ1-5 and V is TRBV18; 8 bases line up with TRBD1. The CDR3 spans 16 residues. V gave up 3 bases and J gave up 0 bases; unmatched junction bases: 4. Germline values: CDR1 KGHSH, CDR2 LQKENI. CDR3 coding DNA: TGTGCCAGCTCACCCCAGGGACAGGATAGCAATCAGCCCCAGCATTTT. It specifies CASSPQGQDSNQPQHF.

This clone was counted only a few times. The chain joins TRBV28 to TRBJ2-7, with 7 bases identical to TRBD1. The V gene's germline CDR1 is MDHEN and CDR2 SYDVKM. Trimming removed 7 bases from V and 4 bases from J; junction bases left unmatched: 7. The CDR3 spans 13 residues. The CDR3 sequence: CASTRTGSYEQYF. DNA for the CDR3: TGTGCCAGCACGAGGACAGGATCTTACGAGCAGTACTTC.

This clone appeared a few times. Other DNA sequences from this sample encode an identical CDR3 as well. The rearrangement links TRBV30 to TRBJ2-1; 9 bases agree with TRBD1. Trimming at V came to 0 bases and at J to 7 bases, leaving 4 bases not matched to a gene. The CDR3 is made up of 14 amino acids. Germline CDR1 GTSNPN, CDR2 SVGIG (reference sequence). The CDR3 bases are TGTGCCTGGAGTGTAGGGGACAGGGTGAATGAGCAGTTCTTC. Amino acids: CAWSVGDRVNEQFF.

There are a few counts of this clone. The rearrangement uses TRBV7-2 and TRBJ2-1; possibly TRBD2 for D (7 bases). Deletions cut 0 bases from V and 8 bases from J, with 14 bases between. CDR1 is SGHTA and CDR2 is FQGNSA in the germline V gene. The CDR3 has 15 residues. CDR3 loop: CASSLAGGAKHEQFF. CDR3 nucleotides: TGTGCCAGCAGCTTAGCTGGGGGGGCCAAGCATGAGCAGTTCTTC. Using reference TRBV7-2 and TRBJ2-1 for the parts outside the CDR3, the full variable domain is GAGVSQSPSNKVTEKGKDVELRCDPISGHTALYWYRQSLGQGLEFLIYFQGNSAPDKSGLPSDRFSAERTGGSVSTLTIQRTQQEDSAVYLCASSLAGGAKHEQFFGPGTRLTVL.

The J gene is TRBJ2-7, the V gene TRBV4-2; 9 bases are a match to TRBD1. Unmatched junction bases numbered 10, after V lost 0 bases and J lost 7 bases. The CDR3 consists of 16 residues. Germline CDR1 is LGHNA and CDR2 is YNFKEQ. CDR3 bases: TGTGCCAGCAGCCAAGAAACAGGGGGCCAAGTTTTGGAGCAGTACTTC. Amino acid sequence: CASSQETGGQVLEQYF.

The chain couples TRBV18 to TRBJ2-1; TRBD1 agrees at 7 bases. J was trimmed by 7 bases and V by 3 bases; bases with no gene match: 0. The CDR3 length is 12 residues. In germline, CDR1 is KGHSH, CDR2 LQKENI. The DNA of the CDR3 is TGTGCCAGCTCACCGGGACAGAATGAGCAGTTCTTC. This encodes CASSPGQNEQFF.

This clone came up a few times. V gene TRBV18 combines with J gene TRBJ2-5; 12 bases are a match to TRBD2. CDR3 length equals 15 residues. V was clipped by 2 bases and J by 4 bases; unmatched bases: 2. CDR1 KGHSH and CDR2 LQKENI come from the germline V gene. The CDR3 here is CASSPSGLAGETQYF. CDR3 nucleotide sequence: TGTGCCAGCTCACCATCGGGACTAGCGGGAGAGACCCAGTACTTC.

V gene TRBV28 combines with J gene TRBJ2-3; the match to TRBD2 covers 8 bases. The ends lost 7 bases at V and 4 bases at J; junction bases unmatched: 13. The CDR3 runs to 16 residues. The germline CDR1 and CDR2 sequences are MDHEN and SYDVKM. CDR3 in DNA: TGTGCCAGCAATTCCCCGGGGGGGAAAAGGCCAGATACGCAGTATTTT. Amino acids: CASNSPGGKRPDTQYF.

This clone has just a few counts. The chain links TRBV19 to TRBJ2-7; no clear D. Germline CDR1 is LNHDA and CDR2 is SQIVND (reference sequence). This CDR3 has 15 amino acids. V shed 3 bases and J shed 7 bases, with 19 bases lying between them. The CDR3 DNA is TGTGCCAGTAGTATCTCCCCGAACCCACTAAGGGAGCAGTACTTC. It specifies CASSISPNPLREQYF.

The V call is TRBV5-6, the J call TRBJ1-6, with a tentative D call TRBD1 (6 bases). Deletions cut 2 bases from V and 9 bases from J, with 12 bases between. Per the germline V gene, CDR1 is SGHDT and CDR2 is YYEEEE. The CDR3 loop spans 14 amino acids. As DNA, the CDR3 is TGTGCCAGCAGCTTACTACAGGGTATTTCACCCCTCCACTTT. Protein product: CASSLLQGISPLHF.

This clone was counted a few times. The chain couples TRBV4-2 to TRBJ2-5; 15 nucleotides align to TRBD2. The V gene's germline CDR1 is LGHNA and CDR2 YNFKEQ. The junction had 10 bases not matched to a gene; V was cut back by 4 bases and J by 4 bases. CDR3 length equals 18 residues. The DNA for the CDR3 is TGTGCCAGCAGCCGGGAAGCCCCGGGACTAGCGGGGGGAGAGACCCAGTACTTC. This translates into CASSREAPGLAGGETQYF.

The chain combines TRBV6-4 with TRBJ1-1; weak D call: TRBD1 (6 bases). V gave up 4 bases and J gave up 5 bases, with 11 bases separating them. CDR1 and CDR2 (germline): MRHNA, SNTAGT. The CDR3 loop spans 13 amino acids. In nucleotides, the CDR3 is TGTGCCAGCAGTGCAACAGGGATGACTGAAGCTTTCTTT. This codes for CASSATGMTEAFF.

V usage is TRBV10-3 and J usage is TRBJ2-7, with 9 bases lining up with TRBD2. Germline V CDR1 and CDR2: ENHRY, SYGVKD. J gave up 5 bases and V 3 bases, and 8 bases lay outside the gene matches. The CDR3 length is 15 residues. The CDR3 nucleotides read TGTGCCATCAGTGAAATGACTAGCGGTCGGGACGAGCAGTACTTC. The encoded protein is CAISEMTSGRDEQYF.

The V gene is TRBV5-1, the J gene TRBJ2-3, with a tentative D call TRBD1 (6 bases). V dropped 0 bases and J dropped 6 bases, with 11 bases sitting between them. CDR1 is SGHRS and CDR2 is YFSETQ in the germline V gene. CDR3 length: 14 amino acids. Written as DNA, the CDR3 is TGCGCCAGCAGCTTGGTACAGGGTACGGATACGCAGTATTTT. Translation gives CASSLVQGTDTQYF.

The gene calls are TRBV6-5 and TRBJ1-5; D may be TRBD1 (5 bases). This CDR3 spans 14 amino acids. The ends were cut back, 4 bases at V and 4 bases at J, with 11 bases in the middle. Germline V gives CDR1 MNHEY, CDR2 SVGAGI. CDR3 nucleotides: TGTGCCAGCAGTTCGTCAGGGAATAATCAGCCCCAGCATTTT. Amino acid sequence: CASSSSGNNQPQHF.

This clone was seen a few times. The chain combines TRBV7-2 with TRBJ2-5, with 9 bases aligning to TRBD2. V shed 7 bases, J shed 3 bases, and the junction held 6 bases outside the gene matches. CDR3 length: 14 residues. CDR1 is SGHTA and CDR2 is FQGNSA in the germline V gene. The CDR3 spells CASTGGLAKETQYF. The CDR3 DNA follows: TGTGCCAGCACTGGGGGACTAGCAAAAGAGACCCAGTACTTC.

The V call is TRBV30, the J call TRBJ2-3, with TRBD1 matching over 8 bases. Per germline, CDR1 GTSNPN and CDR2 SVGIG (reference sequence). The length of the CDR3 is 14 residues. V shed 3 bases, J shed 1 base, and the junction held 3 bases outside the gene matches. CDR3 region: CAWSPTGGTDTQYF. CDR3 coding DNA: TGTGCCTGGAGCCCGACAGGGGGCACAGATACGCAGTATTTT.

This clone was seen a few times. CDR3 region: CASSDRFLSGANVLTF. CDR3 bases: TGTGCCAGCAGCGACAGATTTCTCTCTGGGGCCAACGTCCTGACTTTC. This rearrangement joins TRBV11-1 to TRBJ2-6, with D possibly matching TRBD1 (5 bases). V was pared by 5 bases and J by 0 bases, with 11 bases between. The CDR3 is made up of 16 amino acids. Germline V gene data show CDR1 as SGHAT and CDR2 as FQDESV (reference sequence). The entire variable domain, with the rest obtained from reference TRBV11-1 and TRBJ2-6, is as follows: EAEVAQSPRYKITEKSQAVAFWCDPISGHATLYWYRQILGQGPELLVQFQDESVVDDSQLPKDRFSAERLKGVDSTLKIQPAELGDSAMYLCASSDRFLSGANVLTFGAGSRLTVL.